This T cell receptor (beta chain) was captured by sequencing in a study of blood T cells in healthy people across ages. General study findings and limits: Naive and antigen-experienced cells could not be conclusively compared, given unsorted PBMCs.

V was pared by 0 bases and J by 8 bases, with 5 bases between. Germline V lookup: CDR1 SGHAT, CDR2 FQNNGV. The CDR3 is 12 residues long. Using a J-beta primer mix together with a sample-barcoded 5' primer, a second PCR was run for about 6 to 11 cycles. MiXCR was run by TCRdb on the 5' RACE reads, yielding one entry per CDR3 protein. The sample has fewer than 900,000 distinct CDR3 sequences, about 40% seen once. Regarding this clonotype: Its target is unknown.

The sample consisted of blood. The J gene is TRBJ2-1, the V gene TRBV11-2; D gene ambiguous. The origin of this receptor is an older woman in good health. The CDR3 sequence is CASSLDLYEQFF. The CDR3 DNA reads TGTGCCAGCAGCTTAGATCTGTATGAGCAGTTCTTC. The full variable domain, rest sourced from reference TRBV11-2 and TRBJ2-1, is EAGVAQSPRYKIIEKRQSVAFWCNPISGHATLYWYQQILGQGPKLLIQFQNNGVVDDSQLPKDRFSAERLKGVDSTLKIQPAKLEDSAVYLCASSLDLYEQFFGPGTRLTVL.